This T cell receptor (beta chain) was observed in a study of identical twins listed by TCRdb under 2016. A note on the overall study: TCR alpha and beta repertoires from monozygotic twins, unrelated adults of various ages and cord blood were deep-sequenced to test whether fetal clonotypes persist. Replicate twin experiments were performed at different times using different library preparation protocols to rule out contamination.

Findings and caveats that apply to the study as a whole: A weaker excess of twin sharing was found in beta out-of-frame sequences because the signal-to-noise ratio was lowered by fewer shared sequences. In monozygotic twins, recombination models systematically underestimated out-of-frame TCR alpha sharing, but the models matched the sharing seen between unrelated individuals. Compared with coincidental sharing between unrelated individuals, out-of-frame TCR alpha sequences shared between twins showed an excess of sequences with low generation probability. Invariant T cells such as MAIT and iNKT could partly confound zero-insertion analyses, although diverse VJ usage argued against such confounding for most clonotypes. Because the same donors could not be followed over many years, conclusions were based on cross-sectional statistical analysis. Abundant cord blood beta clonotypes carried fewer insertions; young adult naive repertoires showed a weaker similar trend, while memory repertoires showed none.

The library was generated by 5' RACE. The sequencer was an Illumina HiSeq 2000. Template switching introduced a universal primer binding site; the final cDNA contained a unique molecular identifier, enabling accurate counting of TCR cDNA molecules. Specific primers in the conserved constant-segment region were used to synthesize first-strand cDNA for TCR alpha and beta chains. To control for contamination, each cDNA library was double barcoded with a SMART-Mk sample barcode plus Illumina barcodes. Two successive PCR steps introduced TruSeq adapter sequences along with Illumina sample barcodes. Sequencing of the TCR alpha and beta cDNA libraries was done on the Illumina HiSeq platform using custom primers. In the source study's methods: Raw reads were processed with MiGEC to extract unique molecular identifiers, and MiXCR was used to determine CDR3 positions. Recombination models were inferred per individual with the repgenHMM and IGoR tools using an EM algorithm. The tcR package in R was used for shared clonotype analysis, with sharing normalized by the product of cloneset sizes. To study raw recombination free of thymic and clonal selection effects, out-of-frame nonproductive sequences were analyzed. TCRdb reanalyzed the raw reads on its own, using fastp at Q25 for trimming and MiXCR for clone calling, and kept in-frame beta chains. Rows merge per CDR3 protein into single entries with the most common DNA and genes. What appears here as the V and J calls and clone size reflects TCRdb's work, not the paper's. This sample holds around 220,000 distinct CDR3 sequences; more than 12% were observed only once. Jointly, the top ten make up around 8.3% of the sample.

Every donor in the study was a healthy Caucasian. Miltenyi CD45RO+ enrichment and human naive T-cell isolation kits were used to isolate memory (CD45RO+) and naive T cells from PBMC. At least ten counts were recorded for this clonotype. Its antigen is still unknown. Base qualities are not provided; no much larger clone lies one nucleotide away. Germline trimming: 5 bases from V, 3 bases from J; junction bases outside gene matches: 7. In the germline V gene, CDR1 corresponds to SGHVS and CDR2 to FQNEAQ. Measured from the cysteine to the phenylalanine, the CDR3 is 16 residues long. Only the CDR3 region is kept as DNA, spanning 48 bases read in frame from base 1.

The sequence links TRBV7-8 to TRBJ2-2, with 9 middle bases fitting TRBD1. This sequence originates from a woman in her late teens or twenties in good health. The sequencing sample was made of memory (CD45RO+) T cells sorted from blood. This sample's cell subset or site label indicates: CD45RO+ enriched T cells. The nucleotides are TGTGCCAGCAGCACCCGGACAGGGGTGGACACCGGGGAGCTGTTTTTT. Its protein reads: CASSTRTGVDTGELFF.